The source of this T cell receptor beta chain is a study of T cell responses to AZD1222 COVID-19 vaccine. In the study overall: Pooled samples include second doses given at about 4 or 12 weeks. Study-wide points: None of the repertoires were sampled until the peak T cell response had passed. The donor cohort was predominantly white British with a female majority, and clonal diversity may have been underestimated.

This CDR3 has 13 amino acids. With 3 bases removed from V and 4 bases from J, the gap between germline ends came to 7 bases. Data came from immunoSEQ multiplex PCR; TCRdb stores just in-frame clones and leaves some out. The sample consists of 110,000 or so clones, about 91% of them appearing once. In the case of this clone: As yet, its antigen is unknown.

This chain connects TRBV12-3 or TRBV12-4 to TRBJ1-5; unclear D gene. The sample consisted of peripheral blood, taken on day 0 of AZD1222 vaccination. The origin of this receptor is an adult in good health. CDR3 residues: CASSFRKNQPQHF. Written as DNA, the CDR3 is TGTGCCAGCAGTTTTCGAAAGAATCAGCCCCAGCATTTT.